A single sample is the source of the 30 T cell receptor beta chains below, sequenced in a study of blood T cell repertoires in COVID-19. Measured with immunoSEQ multiplex PCR; TCRdb has only the in-frame clones, and not every one. The sample records around 300,000 clones, approximately 85% being singletons. Source material: peripheral blood. The receptors derive from a human donor in a cohort sampled during active COVID-19.

V and J are TRBV24-1 and TRBJ1-1; D is uncertain. Trimming removed 3 bases from V and 11 bases from J, with 12 bases in between. From germline, CDR1 is KGHDR and CDR2 SFDVKD. This CDR3 has 12 amino acids. This CDR3 is CATSDGTGRAFF. The DNA for the CDR3 is TGTGCCACCAGTGATGGTACGGGTCGCGCTTTCTTT.

The J gene is TRBJ1-2, the V gene TRBV4-2; 8 bases align to TRBD1. CDR3 length: 17 residues. J was trimmed by 8 bases and V by 0 bases; bases with no gene match: 14. The germline V gene encodes CDR1 LGHNA and CDR2 YNFKEQ. The CDR3 reads CASSQEPYADRGRGYTF. The CDR3 coding sequence is TGTGCCAGCAGCCAAGAGCCTTATGCCGACAGGGGAAGAGGCTACACCTTC.

The V and J genes are TRBV5-5 and TRBJ2-7, with 7 bases lining up with TRBD1. This CDR3 region has 15 residues. The germline V gene has CDR1 SGHKS and CDR2 YYEKEE (reference sequence). The junction had 9 bases not matched to a gene; V was cut back by 3 bases and J by 3 bases. This chain's CDR3 is CASSSLGQTNYEQYF. The CDR3 DNA sequence: TGTGCCAGCAGCTCCCTGGGACAGACGAACTACGAGCAGTACTTC.

CDR3 sequence (DNA): TGCGCCAGCAGAAACCCTTACCGACAGGGGAATCAGCCCCAGCATTTT. Its protein is CASRNPYRQGNQPQHF. The chain has TRBV10-1 and TRBJ1-5; 8 nucleotides align to TRBD1. The germline V gene encodes CDR1 WNHNN and CDR2 SYGVQD (reference sequence). With 6 bases clipped from V and 4 bases from J, the junction kept 11 bases outside the gene matches. This CDR3 is built from 16 residues.

The V call is TRBV7-7, the J call TRBJ2-1; TRBD2 aligns across 11 bases. The germline gives CDR1 SSHAT, CDR2 FNYEAQ (reference sequence). CDR3 length equals 15 residues. The V and J ends lost 5 bases and 3 bases, in that order; junction bases with no gene match: 3. In DNA form, the CDR3 reads TGTGCCAGCAGCCTCGGACTAGCGGGCTACAATGAGCAGTTCTTC. It codes for CASSLGLAGYNEQFF. Together with reference TRBV7-7 and TRBJ2-1, the CDR3 gives the full variable domain: GAGVSQSPRYKVTKRGQDVTLRCDPISSHATLYWYQQALGQGPEFLTYFNYEAQPDKSGLPSDRFSAERPEGSISTLTIQRTEQRDSAMYRCASSLGLAGYNEQFFGPGTRLTVL.

This chain connects TRBV9 to TRBJ2-5; TRBD2 matches 10 bases. This CDR3 is 15 amino acids long. After removal of 3 bases from V and 2 bases from J, the junction contained 4 bases not matched to a gene. Germline lookup yields CDR1 SGDLS and CDR2 YYNGEE. CDR3 protein: CASSGSGGLQETQYF. The CDR3 nucleotides are TGTGCCAGCAGCGGTAGCGGGGGGTTACAAGAGACCCAGTACTTC.

V usage is TRBV7-3 and J usage is TRBJ2-3, with 7 bases identical to TRBD2. The junction had 4 bases not matched to a gene; V was cut back by 6 bases and J by 1 base. The CDR3 length is 14 residues. Germline CDR1 reads SGHTA; CDR2 reads FQGTGA. Here the CDR3 reads CASRPSGGTDTQYF. DNA of the CDR3: TGTGCCAGCAGACCAAGCGGGGGCACAGATACGCAGTATTTT.

The CDR3 loop reads CASKTGSTGELFF. The CDR3 DNA reads as TGTGCCAGCAAGACAGGGAGCACCGGGGAGCTGTTTTTT. The gene calls are TRBV12-3 or TRBV12-4 and TRBJ2-2; TRBD1 aligns across 7 bases. There are 13 residues in the CDR3. J was trimmed by 4 bases and V by 7 bases; bases with no gene match: 3.

The chain is built from TRBV19 and TRBJ2-3; TRBD2 matches at 8 bases. The CDR3 totals 16 residues. The V gene end was trimmed by 4 bases and the J gene end by 3 bases; junction bases not matched to a gene: 9. CDR1 and CDR2 from the germline V gene are LNHDA and SQIVND (reference sequence). The CDR3 loop reads CASSKGAGARTDTQYF. The CDR3 nucleotides are TGTGCCAGTAGTAAAGGAGCGGGGGCTAGAACAGATACGCAGTATTTT.

The chain combines TRBV10-3 with TRBJ1-1; D is unclear. Trimming removed 3 bases at V and 0 bases at J, with 11 bases between. The CDR3 length is 15 residues. Germline CDR1 and CDR2: ENHRY and SYGVKD. This chain's CDR3 is CAISDQTEMNTEAFF. The CDR3 coding sequence is TGTGCCATCAGTGACCAAACAGAGATGAACACTGAAGCTTTCTTT.

The count of this clone is one. The chain recombines TRBV6-5 with TRBJ2-7; 7 nucleotides agree with TRBD1. The trim removed 8 bases at V and 1 base at J, leaving 11 bases unmatched. There are 15 residues in the CDR3. The V gene's germline CDR1 is MNHEY and CDR2 SVGAGI. In DNA, the CDR3 is TGTGCCAGCCGTACCAACCGGGACAGTTCCTACGAGCAGTACTTC. Amino acid sequence: CASRTNRDSSYEQYF.

This chain uses TRBV12-5 with TRBJ1-1; D gene ambiguous. Germline assignment: CDR1 LGHNT and CDR2 FRNRAP. V shed 1 base and J shed 11 bases, with 8 bases lying between them. The CDR3 extends over 11 amino acids. Here the CDR3 DNA reads TGTGCTAGTGGTTTGGGGTTGGAGGCTTTCTTT. Protein: CASGLGLEAFF.

J is TRBJ2-3 and V is TRBV7-2; unclear D gene. V lost 5 bases and J 3 bases, leaving 9 bases between the germline ends. In germline, CDR1 is SGHTA, CDR2 FQGNSA. This CDR3 comprises 13 residues. The CDR3 DNA follows: TGTGCCAGCAGCATATACTTAACAGATACGCAGTATTTT. Translation gives CASSIYLTDTQYF. Filled out from reference TRBV7-2 and TRBJ2-3, the complete variable domain reads GAGVSQSPSNKVTEKGKDVELRCDPISGHTALYWYRQSLGQGLEFLIYFQGNSAPDKSGLPSDRFSAERTGGSVSTLTIQRTQQEDSAVYLCASSIYLTDTQYFGPGTRLTVL.

This chain links TRBV5-1 with TRBJ1-4; 7 nucleotides line up with TRBD1. Germline CDR1 is SGHRS and CDR2 is YFSETQ. This CDR3 spans 15 amino acids. The V gene end was trimmed by 3 bases and the J gene end by 3 bases; junction bases not matched to a gene: 5. The chain's CDR3 is CASSSRTGPNEKLFF. DNA for the CDR3: TGCGCCAGCAGCTCCCGGACAGGTCCTAATGAAAAACTGTTTTTT.

As for this clone: A much larger clone sits a single nucleotide away, making a read error possible. The CDR3 here is CASSQQGDGYTF. DNA for the CDR3: TGTGCCAGCTCACAACAGGGGGATGGCTACACCTTC. This chain joins TRBV18 and TRBJ1-2; 8 nucleotides align to TRBD1. CDR1 and CDR2 from the germline V gene are KGHSH and LQKENI. The CDR3 is 12 residues long. J was trimmed by 6 bases and V by 4 bases; bases with no gene match: 1.

J is TRBJ2-6 and V is TRBV6-5; perhaps TRBD1 as D (6 bases). CDR1 and CDR2 from the germline V gene are MNHEY and SVGAGI. The V end was cut by 8 bases, the J end by 2 bases, with 13 bases between. The CDR3 loop spans 15 amino acids. The CDR3 loop is CASRLQGAGANVLTF. CDR3 DNA sequence: TGTGCCAGCCGTTTACAGGGAGCTGGGGCCAACGTCCTGACTTTC.

The chain joins TRBV5-4 to TRBJ1-2; 9 nucleotides line up with TRBD1. The CDR3 length is 15 residues. The germline V gene has CDR1 SGHNT and CDR2 YYREEE (reference sequence). Trimming cost V 6 bases and J 6 bases; bases outside gene matches: 12. The CDR3 here is CASTGAGQGVNGYTF. CDR3 in DNA: TGTGCCAGCACTGGGGCGGGACAGGGTGTTAATGGCTACACCTTC.

The genes are TRBV30 and TRBJ1-5, with 12 bases fitting TRBD1. This CDR3 contains 14 residues. Germline V gene lookup returns CDR1 GTSNPN and CDR2 SVGIG (reference sequence). Germline trimming cut 7 bases from V and 6 bases from J; bases unmatched to any gene: 7. The CDR3 DNA sequence: TGTGCCTCAGCCGGGACAGGGGGCAGTCAGCCCCAGCATTTT. Its protein product is CASAGTGGSQPQHF. Filled out from reference TRBV30 and TRBJ1-5, the complete variable domain reads SQTIHQWPATLVQPVGSPLSLECTVEGTSNPNLYWYRQAAGRGLQLLFYSVGIGQISSEVPQNLSASRPQDRQFILSSKKLLLSDSGFYLCASAGTGGSQPQHFGDGTRLSIL.

The chain is built from TRBV15 and TRBJ1-1; D is perhaps TRBD1 (6 bases). CDR1 LNHNV and CDR2 YYDKDF come from the germline V gene (reference sequence). Between the trimmed V and J ends, which lost 6 bases and 2 bases, there was a span of 10 bases. This CDR3 region has 13 residues. CDR3 region: CATRAGANTEAFF. The CDR3 nucleotides are TGTGCCACCAGGGCAGGGGCCAACACTGAAGCTTTCTTT.

V gene TRBV7-9 combines with J gene TRBJ1-1; 9 bases map to TRBD1. The CDR3 runs to 14 residues. The V and J ends lost 5 bases and 2 bases, in that order; junction bases with no gene match: 3. Germline V gene data show CDR1 as SEHNR and CDR2 as FQNEAQ (reference sequence). The CDR3 sequence: CASSRTGDNTEAFF. The CDR3 bases are TGTGCCAGCAGCAGGACAGGGGATAACACTGAAGCTTTCTTT.

The CDR3 DNA reads TGTGCCAGCAGTTTGGGCGCGCACACTGAAGCTTTCTTT. Its protein product is CASSLGAHTEAFF. The chain couples TRBV12-3 or TRBV12-4 to TRBJ1-1, with no clear D. CDR3 length equals 13 residues. V gave up 3 bases and J gave up 3 bases, with 8 bases separating them.

V is TRBV15 and J is TRBJ1-4, with TRBD1 identical over 10 bases. V trimming: 3 bases; J trimming: 8 bases; junction bases outside the gene matches: 6. Per germline, CDR1 LNHNV and CDR2 YYDKDF (reference sequence). CDR3 size: 15 residues. The CDR3 DNA sequence: TGTGCCACCAGCAGGGGACAGGGGATGGGGGAAAAACTGTTTTTT. Protein: CATSRGQGMGEKLFF. The full variable domain, its missing parts supplied by reference TRBV15 and TRBJ1-4, is DAMVIQNPRYQVTQFGKPVTLSCSQTLNHNVMYWYQQKSSQAPKLLFHYYDKDFNNEADTPDNFQSRRPNTSFCFLDIRSPGLGDTAMYLCATSRGQGMGEKLFFGSGTQLSVL.

The V and J genes are TRBV5-1 and TRBJ2-7; TRBD1 aligns across 10 bases. There are 15 residues in the CDR3. V lost 0 bases to trimming and J lost 4 bases; unmatched junction nucleotides: 4. Per the germline V gene, CDR1 is SGHRS and CDR2 is YFSETQ. This CDR3 is CASSLGGTGEYEQYF. DNA of the CDR3: TGCGCCAGCAGCTTGGGCGGGACAGGGGAGTACGAGCAGTACTTC.

The chain uses TRBV5-1 and TRBJ2-1; tentative D call: TRBD2 (5 bases). Per germline, CDR1 SGHRS and CDR2 YFSETQ. V was trimmed by 4 bases and J by 11 bases, leaving 13 bases between them. CDR3 length: 12 residues. The DNA for the CDR3 is TGCGCCAGCAGCGCCACCGGAGGTAAGCAGTTCTTC. Translation: CASSATGGKQFF.

This sequence joins TRBV2 and TRBJ1-1; D is possibly TRBD1 (5 bases). The V and J ends lost 3 bases and 5 bases respectively, with 13 bases between them. The CDR3 covers 14 residues. CDR1 and CDR2 from the germline V gene are SNHLY and FYNNEI. The DNA of the CDR3 is TGTGCCAGCAGTGAGGAGGGGCCGTGGACTGAAGCTTTCTTT. This translates into CASSEEGPWTEAFF. Variable domain in full (rest from reference TRBV2 and TRBJ1-1): EPEVTQTPSHQVTQMGQEVILRCVPISNHLYFYWYRQILGQKVEFLVSFYNNEISEKSEIFDDQFSVERPDGSNFTLKIRSTKLEDSAMYFCASSEEGPWTEAFFGQGTRLTVV.

The chain is built from TRBV5-1 and TRBJ1-4; unclear D gene. In germline, CDR1 is SGHRS, CDR2 YFSETQ. Trimming shortened V by 2 bases and J by 6 bases, and 23 bases separated the two germline ends. The CDR3 runs to 18 residues. The CDR3 here is CASSFRPPQSGLDEKLFF. Here the CDR3 DNA reads TGCGCCAGCAGCTTTAGACCCCCTCAGTCGGGGTTGGATGAAAAACTGTTTTTT.

CDR3 nucleotide sequence: TGCGCCAGCAGCTTGCGAGGCACAGATACGCAGTATTTT. Its translation is CASSLRGTDTQYF. The rearrangement uses TRBV5-1 and TRBJ2-3; D gene ambiguous. CDR1 is SGHRS and CDR2 is YFSETQ in the germline V gene. Trimming pared 1 base from V and 1 base from J, leaving 4 bases between. There are 13 residues in the CDR3.

The chain recombines TRBV20-1 with TRBJ1-1; D is unresolved. The germline gives CDR1 DFQATT, CDR2 SNEGSKA (reference sequence). Trimming removed 3 bases at V and 7 bases at J, with 9 bases between. The CDR3 is made up of 11 amino acids. In DNA form, the CDR3 reads TGCAGTGCTAGTGAGACAATTGAAGCTTTCTTT. Protein sequence: CSASETIEAFF.

This clone appeared a few times. The genes are TRBV2 and TRBJ2-7, with 7 bases that match TRBD2. The CDR3 runs 16 residues. Germline V gives CDR1 SNHLY, CDR2 FYNNEI. The trim removed 7 bases at V and 0 bases at J, leaving 12 bases unmatched. CDR3 sequence reads: CASTRLGRGASYEQYF. CDR3 nucleotide sequence: TGTGCCAGCACCCGACTTGGGAGGGGAGCCTCCTACGAGCAGTACTTC. The variable domain in full, completed from reference TRBV2 and TRBJ2-7, reads EPEVTQTPSHQVTQMGQEVILRCVPISNHLYFYWYRQILGQKVEFLVSFYNNEISEKSEIFDDQFSVERPDGSNFTLKIRSTKLEDSAMYFCASTRLGRGASYEQYFGPGTRLTVT.

The count of this clone is one. The chain carries TRBV10-3 and TRBJ1-4; D is unclear. V gave up 4 bases and J gave up 0 bases, with 9 bases separating them. This CDR3 contains 15 residues. Germline-derived CDR1 and CDR2 are ENHRY and SYGVKD. The CDR3 spells CAISGDNTTNEKLFF. As DNA, the CDR3 is TGTGCCATCAGTGGAGACAACACAACTAATGAAAAACTGTTTTTT.